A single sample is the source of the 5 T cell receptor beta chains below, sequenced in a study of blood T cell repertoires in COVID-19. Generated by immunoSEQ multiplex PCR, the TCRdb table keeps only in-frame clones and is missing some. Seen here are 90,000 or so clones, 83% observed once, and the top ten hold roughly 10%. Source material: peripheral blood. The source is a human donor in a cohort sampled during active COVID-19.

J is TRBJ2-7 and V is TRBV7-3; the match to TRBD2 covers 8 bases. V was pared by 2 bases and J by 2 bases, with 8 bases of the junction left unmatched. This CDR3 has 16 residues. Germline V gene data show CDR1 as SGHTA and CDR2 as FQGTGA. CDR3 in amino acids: CASSLDPTSGTYEQYF. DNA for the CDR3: TGTGCCAGCAGCTTAGACCCAACTAGCGGTACCTACGAGCAGTACTTC. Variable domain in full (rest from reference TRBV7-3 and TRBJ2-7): GAGVSQTPSNKVTEKGKYVELRCDPISGHTALYWYRQSLGQGPEFLIYFQGTGAADDSGLPNDRFFAVRPEGSVSTLKIQRTERGDSAVYLCASSLDPTSGTYEQYFGPGTRLTVT.

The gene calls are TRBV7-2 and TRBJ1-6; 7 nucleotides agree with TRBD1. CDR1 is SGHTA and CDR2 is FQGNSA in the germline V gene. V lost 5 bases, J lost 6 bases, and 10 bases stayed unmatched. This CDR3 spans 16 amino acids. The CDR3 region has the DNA TGTGCCAGCAGCCCGTTAACAGGGGCAAGTAATTCACCCCTCCACTTT. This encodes CASSPLTGASNSPLHF.

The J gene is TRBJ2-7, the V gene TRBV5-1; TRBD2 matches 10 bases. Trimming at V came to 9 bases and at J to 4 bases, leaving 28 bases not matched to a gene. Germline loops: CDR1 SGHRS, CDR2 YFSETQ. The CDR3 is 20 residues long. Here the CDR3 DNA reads TGCGCCACCGCGAGAAGGCCCCAGGGTACCGGGGCTAGCGGGAGTTACGAGCAGTACTTC. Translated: CATARRPQGTGASGSYEQYF.

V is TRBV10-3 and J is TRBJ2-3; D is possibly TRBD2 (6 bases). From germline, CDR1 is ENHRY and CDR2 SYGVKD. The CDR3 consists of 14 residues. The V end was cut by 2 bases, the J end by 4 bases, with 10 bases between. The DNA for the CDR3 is TGTGCCATCAGTGAGCGGGCTAGCGCAGATACGCAGTATTTT. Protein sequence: CAISERASADTQYF.

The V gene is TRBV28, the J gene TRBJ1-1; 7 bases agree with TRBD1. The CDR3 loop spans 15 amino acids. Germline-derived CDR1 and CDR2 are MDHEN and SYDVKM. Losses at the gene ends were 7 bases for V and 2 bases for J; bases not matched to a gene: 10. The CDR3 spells CASTNLQGSNTEAFF. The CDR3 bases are TGTGCCAGCACCAACCTACAGGGGAGTAACACTGAAGCTTTCTTT.